The clone carrying this T cell receptor (beta chain) was observed once. Original data processing: Estimation of nucleated cell counts was performed using reference gene primer amplification. The assay was immunoSEQ multiplex PCR, and TCRdb's table has in-frame clones only and misses some. V, J and clone size were drawn from that table, and D and trimming were deduced from the DNA. The table records some 250,000 clones, approximately 78% of them present only once. The data are from a study of blood T cell repertoires in COVID-19. Study background: COVID-19 samples from acute and convalescent phases originated in the United States, Italy and Spain.

This TCR was recovered from a woman aged 60-75 years with active or convalescent COVID-19. What was sequenced was peripheral blood.

In nucleotides, the CDR3 is TGTGCCAGCAGTTACTCGAGGAGGGGGCCCACTGAAGCTTTCTTT. Encoded protein: CASSYSRRGPTEAFF. The chain links TRBV6-5 to TRBJ1-1, with TRBD1 identical over 7 bases. Unmatched junction bases numbered 5, after V lost 0 bases and J lost 4 bases. Germline V lookup: CDR1 MNHEY, CDR2 SVGAGI. The CDR3 is made up of 15 amino acids.